Sequencing of this T cell receptor (beta chain) was carried out in a study of beta chain features in type 1 diabetes. Study outcomes and limitations: People with Type 1 diabetes carried modestly yet significantly shorter TCRB CDR3s in all four CD4+ subsets.

Expressed TCRB transcripts were sequenced, since all the RNA that had been isolated was reverse transcribed. Clones were sequenced by immunoSEQ multiplex PCR, and TCRdb holds only the in-frame ones, with some missing. The data show 300,000 to 400,000 clones, 8.5% to 10% seen once. This clone was counted many times. Antigen: not known. The sequence derives from a man in his thirties or forties with type 1 diabetes. The sequenced material came from central memory CD4+ T cells from blood.

CDR3 loop: CAIRGTSGSRDTGELFF. The CDR3 nucleotides read TGTGCCATCAGGGGGACTAGCGGGAGCAGGGACACCGGGGAGCTGTTTTTT. The V call is TRBV10-3, the J call TRBJ2-2, with 14 bases lining up with TRBD2. Per germline, CDR1 ENHRY and CDR2 SYGVKD. The CDR3 spans 17 residues. V lost 6 bases to trimming and J lost 3 bases; unmatched junction nucleotides: 6.